Listed here is a single T cell receptor (beta chain). There are a few counts of this clone. No cognate antigen has been identified for it. No base quality values were provided; no much bigger clone lies one nucleotide off. The cohort consisted of hundreds of healthy bone marrow donors. Cohort members were all nominally healthy when sampled, although unrecorded immune exposures were likely present. The donor tested CMV seropositive and was one of the 289 seropositive cohort members. Each donor provided a peripheral blood sample, and peripheral blood mononuclear cells were used for TCR beta sequencing. Genomic DNA was extracted from the blood cell samples with the Qiagen DNeasy Blood Extraction Kit. Libraries came from the immunoSEQ multiplex PCR assay. For the multiplex PCR, a mixture combining 60 forward primers for TCR Vbeta segments and 13 reverse primers for TCR Jbeta segments was used. A multiplex PCR assay on genomic DNA amplified the CDR3 region of rearranged TCR beta genes. The amplified TCR beta libraries were sequenced on the Illumina HiSeq System as 87-base-pair reads. In the original analysis: A later analysis tallied tens of millions of unique TCR beta chains across the 660 or so repertoires, and roughly 11 million of those chains were shared by two or more donors. Raw reads were error-corrected and collapsed into unique sequences with a nearest-neighbor algorithm that merged closely related sequences to remove PCR and sequencing errors. CDR3 sequences were aligned to IMGT reference sequences to assign V, D and J gene segments. Each retained sequence needed at least a six-nucleotide match to both a V gene segment and a J gene segment. A rearrangement was called productive if the CDR3 had no stop codons and remained in frame with V and J, and every other rearrangement was called non-productive. CDR3 was defined according to IMGT convention as the region running from the second conserved V-encoded cysteine to the conserved J-encoded phenylalanine. Sequences without an unambiguous match to a single V gene segment were excluded from the earlier analysis of about 600 of the donors. In an earlier analysis of several hundred of the donors, V segments were called functional above 56.7% productive rearrangements and were called segregating when the between-donor standard deviation exceeded 5%. A statistical classification framework was built for diagnosing cytomegalovirus status from the catalog of TCR beta chain sequences. In a later analysis, TCR nucleotide sequences were compared against IMGT/GENE-DB human TR gene sequences so that V and J genes could be assigned. In a later analysis, CDR3 sequences and most-parsimonious VDJ recombination scenarios were assigned using the TCRdist pipeline. In a later analysis, each TCR beta chain was defined by its CDR3 amino acid sequence together with its V-gene family, and reads without a unique V-gene family were excluded. As a way to deal with suspected cross-contamination and a sequencing artifact, a later analysis dropped roughly 600 nucleotide sequences that were highly shared and had low generation probability. A later analysis calculated a clonal expansion index for each public chain from normalized within-repertoire ranks of inferred template counts. Generation probabilities in a later analysis came from a VDJ recombination model fitted to out-of-frame rearrangements, and those results were checked against IGoR. In a later analysis, hypergeometric tests were used to score TCR-TCR, TCR-HLA and TCR-CMV co-occurrence, with a repertoire-size bias correction applied to TCR pairs. In a later analysis, false discovery rates were estimated by permuting HLA or CMV assignments 20 times. A later analysis grouped co-occurring TCRs with DBSCAN, adding TCRdist sequence similarity when clustering within HLA-allele-positive subsets. For co-occurrence clustering, repertoires with fewer than 30,000 or more than 120,000 public chains were excluded, along with five repertoires with anomalous nucleotide sharing. As stored in TCRdb, this immuneACCESS dataset retains in-frame rearrangements with V and J assigned. A fraction of the clones does not appear; measured against another copy, unresolved V genes explain less than half of the discrepancy, and the remainder lacks a known reason. V and J calls and clone size are those listed in that table; D and trimming were worked out from the DNA. For this sample there are some 150,000 clones; over 75% appear just once. Clones ranked in the top ten supply 5.6% of the sample.

The data were obtained in a study of cytomegalovirus exposure and HLA in healthy donors (dated by TCRdb to 2017 to 2019). Broadly, across the study: An earlier analysis of about 530 of the donors reported around 280 Gb of sequence data and 95 million to 120 million unique TCR beta sequences obtained from 180 million or so T cells. Donor age, sex, ethnicity and CMV serostatus were compiled together with the repertoire data. Because of strong linkage in the cohort, four or five DR-DQ haplotypes were treated as single units for association and clustering. Rather than using new phenotypic data, the later analysis identified candidate immune exposures from TCR beta sequences and from how often those sequences occurred across donors. In a later analysis, previously published TCR beta repertoires from fewer than 750 donors were re-analyzed and high-resolution HLA genotyping was added so that TCR occurrence patterns could be studied. The study combined high-throughput TCR immunosequencing, statistical association of individual TCRs with disease status, and machine learning to predict cytomegalovirus infection status. HLA typing covered class I and class II loci at four-digit resolution. In a later genetic analysis, genome-wide SNP genotypes for about 65% of the roughly 700 donors were used, and that subset was treated as a discovery cohort. The genetic ancestry cluster associated with self-reported Caucasian donors included over 65% of the roughly 400 genotyped donors. An early release covering approximately 600 HLA-typed donors comprised approximately 300 gigabases of sequencing data and 85 million or so unique TCR sequences. The aim of the study was to test whether cataloging public T cell receptors could identify signatures of past pathogen exposure. Every discovery cohort repertoire had been produced on one sequencing platform. In an earlier analysis of a few hundred of the donors, high-throughput TCR beta sequencing was used to judge whether each TCR beta V gene segment behaved as functional or pseudogenic. A separate validation cohort of about 110 different subjects was used in addition to the approximately 700-subject first cohort. Among almost 400 genotyped donors of the cohort, an average of roughly 240,000 unique TCR beta nucleotide sequences were sequenced per donor, roughly a sixth of them non-productive. Typing coverage varied by locus: about 629-640 donors for A, B, C, DRB1 and DQB1; about 520 for DQA1; around 570 for DPA1; under 490 for DPB1. The T cell repertoires of around 670 subjects were profiled by immunosequencing and related to cytomegalovirus serostatus. Study-wide findings and limitations: At a false discovery rate of 0.05, a later analysis linked around 15,000 TCR beta sequences to specific HLA alleles. A group of highly shared sequence variants was considered likely to be a technical artifact of the sequencing pipeline. A further reported finding was that TCR beta sequences accurately predicted the HLA-A and HLA-B alleles for most subjects in the first cohort. HLA typing was unavailable for some donors at each locus, so association tests used only the typed subset. The study listed approximately 150 TCR beta chains as associated with cytomegalovirus. When HLA alleles, especially DR and DQ, strongly co-occurred, TCR associations were difficult to assign to individual alleles. Correlated functional status among segregating V segments might be attributable to linkage disequilibrium, but an unknown experimental factor could not be ruled out. According to a later analysis, TCR association rates differed among HLA loci, with DRB1 alleles showing the most associated TCRs and HLA-C alleles showing the fewest. The presence/absence analyses assumed that sequencing depth was roughly uniform across donors, and that assumption may not be true. The cohort was sequenced for TCR beta chains only, and without alpha or paired-chain data the features that could be detected were limited. The only immune exposure information available for the cohort was CMV serostatus. In a later analysis, HLA-associated TCR beta chains showed more clonal expansion and lower generation probabilities than non-associated chains that were equally common. In a later genetic analysis, fewer N-insertions in productive TCRs were reported among donors in an Asian-associated ancestry cluster than the roughly 700-donor mean. An association between a missense DCLRE1C variant and V-gene and J-gene trimming of TCR beta chains was found in a later genetic analysis and replicated in an independent cohort. According to a later analysis, parvovirus B19, influenza, CMV and Epstein-Barr virus appeared linked to several top co-occurrence clusters. Because counts were too low, some 16 rarely observed V segments, including chromosome 9 orphons, were excluded from the earlier analysis of 587 of the donors. In vitro tests confirmed that a few of the cytomegalovirus-associated TCR beta chains recognize cytomegalovirus antigens. The 87-base-pair reads could not distinguish some IMGT-functional V segments, including TRBV6-2 and TRBV6-3, so those segments were excluded. Most TCR sequences were observed very rarely across donors, whereas some public TCRs were present in many individuals. Most CMV-associated TCR beta chains appeared to be HLA-restricted in a later analysis, and the HLA associations seemed to be driven largely by CMV exposure. The classifier was reported to diagnose cytomegalovirus status with high specificity and sensitivity in both the original and validation cohorts. The authors suggested that the approach could potentially be generalized to other disease states and immunological phenotypes. Broadly in line with IMGT annotations, most TCR beta V segments showed up in productive rearrangements about 87% or about 30% of the time in an earlier analysis of about 500 of the donors.

The junction carries 12 bases between V and J, which are trimmed by 1 base and 2 bases respectively. Spanning cysteine to phenylalanine, the CDR3 consists of 16 amino acids. Solely the CDR3 DNA is kept, with 48 bases framed from the first base. CDR1 and CDR2, looked up from the germline V gene (reference sequence), are LNHDA and SQIVND. The sequence is built from TRBV19 and TRBJ2-4, with the D gene call left open. The sequenced material came from PBMCs. This sequence was found in a woman in her thirties or forties in good health and CMV-seropositive. The encoded CDR3 is CASSIAYHTPKNIQYF. The DNA sequence is as follows: TGTGCCAGTAGTATAGCCTACCATACGCCCAAAAACATTCAGTACTTC.